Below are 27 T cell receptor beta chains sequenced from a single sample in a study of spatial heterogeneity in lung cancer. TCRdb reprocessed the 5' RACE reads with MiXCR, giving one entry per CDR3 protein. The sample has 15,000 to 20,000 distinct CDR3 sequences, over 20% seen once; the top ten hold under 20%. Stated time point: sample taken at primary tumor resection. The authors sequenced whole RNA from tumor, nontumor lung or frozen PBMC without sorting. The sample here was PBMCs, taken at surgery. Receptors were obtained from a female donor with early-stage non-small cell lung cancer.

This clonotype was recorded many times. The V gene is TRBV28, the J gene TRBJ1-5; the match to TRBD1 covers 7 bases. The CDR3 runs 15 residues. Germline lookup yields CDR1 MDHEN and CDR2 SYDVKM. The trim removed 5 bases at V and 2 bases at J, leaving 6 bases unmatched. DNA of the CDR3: TGTGCCAGCAGTGGGGAGGGGGCTGGCAATCAGCCCCAGCATTTT. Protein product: CASSGEGAGNQPQHF.

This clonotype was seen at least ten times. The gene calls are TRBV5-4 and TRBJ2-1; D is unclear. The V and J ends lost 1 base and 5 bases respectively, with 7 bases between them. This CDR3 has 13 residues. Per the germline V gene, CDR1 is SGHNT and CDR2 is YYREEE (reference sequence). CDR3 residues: CASSLTQNNEQFF. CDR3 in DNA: TGTGCCAGCAGCTTGACACAGAACAATGAGCAGTTCTTC. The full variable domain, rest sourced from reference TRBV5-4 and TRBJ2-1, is ETGVTQSPTHLIKTRGQQVTLRCSSQSGHNTVSWYQQALGQGPQFIFQYYREEENGRGNFPPRFSGLQFPNYSSELNVNALELDDSALYLCASSLTQNNEQFFGPGTRLTVL.

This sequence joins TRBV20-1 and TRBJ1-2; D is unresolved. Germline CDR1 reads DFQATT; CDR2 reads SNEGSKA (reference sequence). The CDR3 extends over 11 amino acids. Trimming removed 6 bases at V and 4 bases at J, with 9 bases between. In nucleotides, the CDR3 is TGCAGTGCCTCTCCGGGCTATGGCTACACCTTC. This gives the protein CSASPGYGYTF.

The CDR3 region is CASSLGTASSGANVLTF. The CDR3 nucleotides read TGCGCCAGCAGCTTAGGGACAGCCTCTTCTGGGGCCAACGTCCTGACTTTC. The gene calls are TRBV5-1 and TRBJ2-6; TRBD1 agrees at 7 bases. With V trimmed by 2 bases and J by 1 base, 6 bases remained unmatched. The CDR3 is 17 residues long. Germline CDR1 is SGHRS and CDR2 is YFSETQ.

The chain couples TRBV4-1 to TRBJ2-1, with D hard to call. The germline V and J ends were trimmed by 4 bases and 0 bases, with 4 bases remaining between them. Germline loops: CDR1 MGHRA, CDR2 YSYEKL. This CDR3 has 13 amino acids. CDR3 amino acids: CASSRASYNEQFF. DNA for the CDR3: TGCGCCAGCAGCCGAGCCTCCTACAATGAGCAGTTCTTC.

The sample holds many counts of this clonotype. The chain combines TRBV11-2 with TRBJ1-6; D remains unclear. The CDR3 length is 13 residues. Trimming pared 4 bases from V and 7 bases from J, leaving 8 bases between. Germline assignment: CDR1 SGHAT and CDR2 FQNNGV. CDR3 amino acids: CASSSRSNSPLHF. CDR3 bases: TGTGCCAGCAGCTCACGATCAAATTCACCCCTCCACTTT.

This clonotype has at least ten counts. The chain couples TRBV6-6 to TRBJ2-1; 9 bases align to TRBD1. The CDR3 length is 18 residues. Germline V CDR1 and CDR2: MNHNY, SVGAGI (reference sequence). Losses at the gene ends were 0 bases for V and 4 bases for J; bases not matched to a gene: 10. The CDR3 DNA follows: TGTGCCAGCAGTTACTCGCGTACCGGGACAGGGACGTACAATGAGCAGTTCTTC. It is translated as CASSYSRTGTGTYNEQFF.

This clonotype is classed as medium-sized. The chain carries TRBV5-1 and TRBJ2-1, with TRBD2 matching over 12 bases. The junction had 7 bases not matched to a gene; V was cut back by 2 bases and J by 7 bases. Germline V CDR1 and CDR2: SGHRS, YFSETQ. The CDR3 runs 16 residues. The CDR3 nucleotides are TGCGCCAGCAGCTTACTAGCGGGGGGTCCGAAAAATGAGCAGTTCTTC. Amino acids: CASSLLAGGPKNEQFF.

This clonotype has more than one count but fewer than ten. The DNA of the CDR3 is TGCAGTGCTACCGGCCTCCGGACAGGGGGCTACGAGCAGTACTTC. Translation gives CSATGLRTGGYEQYF. V gene TRBV20-1 combines with J gene TRBJ2-7, with TRBD1 matching 10 bases. J lost 3 bases, V lost 4 bases, and 9 bases had no gene match. The length of the CDR3 is 15 residues. Per germline, CDR1 DFQATT and CDR2 SNEGSKA (reference sequence).

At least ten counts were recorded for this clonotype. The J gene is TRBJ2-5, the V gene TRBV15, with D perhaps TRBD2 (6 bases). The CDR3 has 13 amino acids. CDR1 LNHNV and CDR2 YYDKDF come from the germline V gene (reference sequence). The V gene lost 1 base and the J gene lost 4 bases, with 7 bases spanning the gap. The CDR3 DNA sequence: TGTGCCACCAGCAGAGGGGGGGTAGAGACCCAGTACTTC. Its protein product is CATSRGGVETQYF.

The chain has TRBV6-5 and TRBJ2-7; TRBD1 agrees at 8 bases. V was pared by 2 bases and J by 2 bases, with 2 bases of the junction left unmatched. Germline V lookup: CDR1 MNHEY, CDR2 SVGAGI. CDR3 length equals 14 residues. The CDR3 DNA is TGTGCCAGCAGTTACGGGACAGGAGCCTACGAGCAGTACTTC. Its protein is CASSYGTGAYEQYF.

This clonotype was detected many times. Written as DNA, the CDR3 is TGTGCCAGCAGCCTACAGGTGTCTGTTGGCTACACCTTC. This sequence encodes CASSLQVSVGYTF. The chain is built from TRBV7-2 and TRBJ1-2; TRBD1 is a possible D gene (5 bases). CDR3 length: 13 residues. The germline gives CDR1 SGHTA, CDR2 FQGNSA. The V end lost 5 bases, the J end lost 7 bases, and 14 bases lay between the germline ends.

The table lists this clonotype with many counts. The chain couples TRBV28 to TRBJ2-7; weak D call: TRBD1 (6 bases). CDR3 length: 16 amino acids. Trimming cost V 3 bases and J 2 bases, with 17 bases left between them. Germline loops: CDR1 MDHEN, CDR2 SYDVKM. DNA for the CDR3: TGTGCCAGCAGTTTGATCCTGGGCAGGGGTACCTACGAGCAGTACTTC. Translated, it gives CASSLILGRGTYEQYF.

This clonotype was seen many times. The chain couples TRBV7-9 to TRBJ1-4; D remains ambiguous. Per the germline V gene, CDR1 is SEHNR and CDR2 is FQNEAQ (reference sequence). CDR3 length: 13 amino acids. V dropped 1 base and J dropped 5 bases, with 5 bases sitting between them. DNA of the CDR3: TGTGCCAGCAGCTTAGTGCCCAATGAAAAACTGTTTTTT. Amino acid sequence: CASSLVPNEKLFF.

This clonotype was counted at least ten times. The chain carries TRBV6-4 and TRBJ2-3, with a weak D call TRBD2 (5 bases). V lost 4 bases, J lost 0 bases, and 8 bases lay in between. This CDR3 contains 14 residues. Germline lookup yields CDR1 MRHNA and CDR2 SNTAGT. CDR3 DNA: TGTGCCAGCAGTGCCAGCGGTAGCACAGATACGCAGTATTTT. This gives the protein CASSASGSTDTQYF.

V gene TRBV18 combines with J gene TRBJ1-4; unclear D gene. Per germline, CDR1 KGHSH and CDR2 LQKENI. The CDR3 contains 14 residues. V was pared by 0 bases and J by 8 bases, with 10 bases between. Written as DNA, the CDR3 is TGTGCCAGCTCACCACCGGTGACAAACGAAAAACTGTTTTTT. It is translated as CASSPPVTNEKLFF. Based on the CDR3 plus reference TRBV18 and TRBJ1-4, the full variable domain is NAGVMQNPRHLVRRRGQEARLRCSPMKGHSHVYWYRQLPEEGLKFMVYLQKENIIDESGMPKERFSAEFPKEGPSILRIQQVVRGDSAAYFCASSPPVTNEKLFFGSGTQLSVL.

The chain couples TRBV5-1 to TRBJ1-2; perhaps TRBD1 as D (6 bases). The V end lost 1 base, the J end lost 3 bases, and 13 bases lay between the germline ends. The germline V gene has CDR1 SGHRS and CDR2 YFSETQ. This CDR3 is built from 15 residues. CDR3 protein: CASSLTGRIDYGYTF. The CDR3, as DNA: TGCGCCAGCAGCTTGACAGGGAGAATTGACTATGGCTACACCTTC. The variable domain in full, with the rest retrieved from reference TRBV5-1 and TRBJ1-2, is KAGVTQTPRYLIKTRGQQVTLSCSPISGHRSVSWYQQTPGQGLQFLFEYFSETQRNKGNFPGRFSGRQFSNSRSEMNVSTLELGDSALYLCASSLTGRIDYGYTFGSGTRLTVV.

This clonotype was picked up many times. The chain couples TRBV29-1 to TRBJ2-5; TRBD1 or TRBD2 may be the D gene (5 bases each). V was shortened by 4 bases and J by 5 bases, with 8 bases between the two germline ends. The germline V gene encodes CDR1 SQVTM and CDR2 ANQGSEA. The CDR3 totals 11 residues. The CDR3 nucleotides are TGCAGCGTTGCGGGGCGGGAGACCCAGTACTTC. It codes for CSVAGRETQYF.

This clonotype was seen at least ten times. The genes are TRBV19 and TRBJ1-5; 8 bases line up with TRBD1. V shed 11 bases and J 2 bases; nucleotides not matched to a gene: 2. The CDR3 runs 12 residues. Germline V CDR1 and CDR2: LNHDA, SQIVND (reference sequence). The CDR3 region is CASDRGNQPQHF. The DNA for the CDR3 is TGTGCCTCGGACAGGGGCAATCAGCCCCAGCATTTT. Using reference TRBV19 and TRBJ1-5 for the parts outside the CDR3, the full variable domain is DGGITQSPKYLFRKEGQNVTLSCEQNLNHDAMYWYRQDPGQGLRLIYYSQIVNDFQKGDIAEGYSVSREKKESFPLTVTSAQKNPTAFYLCASDRGNQPQHFGDGTRLSIL.

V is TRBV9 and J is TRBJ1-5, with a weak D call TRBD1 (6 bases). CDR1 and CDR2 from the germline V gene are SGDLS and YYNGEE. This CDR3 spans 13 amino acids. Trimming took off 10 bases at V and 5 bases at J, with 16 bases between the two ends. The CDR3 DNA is TGTGCCTCCGGGGGGCCGTGGGATCAGCCCCAGCATTTT. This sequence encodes CASGGPWDQPQHF.

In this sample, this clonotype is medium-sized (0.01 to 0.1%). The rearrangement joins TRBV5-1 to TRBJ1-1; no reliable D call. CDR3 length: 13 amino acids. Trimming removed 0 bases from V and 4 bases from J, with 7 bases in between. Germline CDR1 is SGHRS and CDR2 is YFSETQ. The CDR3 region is CASSLGDPTEAFF. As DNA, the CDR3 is TGCGCCAGCAGCTTGGGAGACCCCACTGAAGCTTTCTTT. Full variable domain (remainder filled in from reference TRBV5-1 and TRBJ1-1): KAGVTQTPRYLIKTRGQQVTLSCSPISGHRSVSWYQQTPGQGLQFLFEYFSETQRNKGNFPGRFSGRQFSNSRSEMNVSTLELGDSALYLCASSLGDPTEAFFGQGTRLTVV.

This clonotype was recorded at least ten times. Here the CDR3 reads CASSLARQLTQETQYF. For the CDR3, the DNA is TGTGCCAGCAGCTTAGCGCGCCAGCTAACCCAAGAGACCCAGTACTTC. The V call is TRBV7-2, the J call TRBJ2-5; no clear D. This CDR3 spans 16 amino acids. The germline gives CDR1 SGHTA, CDR2 FQGNSA. Trimming cost V 0 bases and J 1 base, with 12 bases left between them.

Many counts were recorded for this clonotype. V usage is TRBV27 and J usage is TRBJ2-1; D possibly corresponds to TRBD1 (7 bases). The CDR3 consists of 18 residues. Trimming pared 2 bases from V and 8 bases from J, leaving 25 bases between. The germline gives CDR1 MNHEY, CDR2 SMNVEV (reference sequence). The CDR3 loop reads CASSLIRGVRGVGDEQFF. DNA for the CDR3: TGTGCCAGCAGTTTAATCAGGGGGGTCAGGGGTGTTGGGGATGAGCAGTTCTTC.

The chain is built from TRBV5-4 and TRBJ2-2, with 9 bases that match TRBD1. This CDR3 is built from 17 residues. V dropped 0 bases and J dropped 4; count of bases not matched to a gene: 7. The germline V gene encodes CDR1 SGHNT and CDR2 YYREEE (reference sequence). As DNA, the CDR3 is TGTGCCAGCAGCTTGGGGGCCGGACAGGGGATCACCGGGGAGCTGTTTTTT. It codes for CASSLGAGQGITGELFF.

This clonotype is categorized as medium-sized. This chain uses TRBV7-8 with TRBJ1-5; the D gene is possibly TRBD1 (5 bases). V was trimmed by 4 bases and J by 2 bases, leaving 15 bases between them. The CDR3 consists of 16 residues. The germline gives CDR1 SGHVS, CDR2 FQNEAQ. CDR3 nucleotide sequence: TGTGCCAGCAGCTGGTCCGGGACGGGAGGCAATCAGCCCCAGCATTTT. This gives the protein CASSWSGTGGNQPQHF. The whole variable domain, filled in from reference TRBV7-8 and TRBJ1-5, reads GAGVSQSPRYKVAKRGQDVALRCDPISGHVSLFWYQQALGQGPEFLTYFQNEAQLDKSGLPSDRFFAERPEGSVSTLKIQRTQQEDSAVYLCASSWSGTGGNQPQHFGDGTRLSIL.

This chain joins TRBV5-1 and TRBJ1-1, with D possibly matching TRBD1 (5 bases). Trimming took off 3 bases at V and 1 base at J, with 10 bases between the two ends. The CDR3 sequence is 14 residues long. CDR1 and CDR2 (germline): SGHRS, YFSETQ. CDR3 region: CASSSDSQNTEAFF. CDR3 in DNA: TGCGCCAGCAGCTCCGACAGCCAGAACACTGAAGCTTTCTTT.

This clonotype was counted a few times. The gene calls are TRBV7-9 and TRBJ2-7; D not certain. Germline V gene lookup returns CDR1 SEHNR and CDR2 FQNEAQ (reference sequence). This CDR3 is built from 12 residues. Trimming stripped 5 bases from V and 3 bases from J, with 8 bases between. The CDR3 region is CASSVGYYEQYF. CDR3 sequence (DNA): TGTGCCAGCAGCGTGGGTTACTACGAGCAGTACTTC.